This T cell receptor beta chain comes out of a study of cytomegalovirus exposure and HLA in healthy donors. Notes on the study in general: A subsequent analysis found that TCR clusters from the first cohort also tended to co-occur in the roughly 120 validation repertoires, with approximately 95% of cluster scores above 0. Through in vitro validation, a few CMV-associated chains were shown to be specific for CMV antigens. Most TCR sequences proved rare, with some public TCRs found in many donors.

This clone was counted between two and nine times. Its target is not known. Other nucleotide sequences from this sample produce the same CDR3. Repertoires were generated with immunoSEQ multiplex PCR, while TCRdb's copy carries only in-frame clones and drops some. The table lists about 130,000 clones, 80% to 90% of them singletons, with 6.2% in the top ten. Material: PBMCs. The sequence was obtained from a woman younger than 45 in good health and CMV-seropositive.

CDR3 protein: CASSFGRGYEQYF. The CDR3 coding sequence is TGTGCCAGCAGTTTCGGCAGGGGCTACGAGCAGTACTTC. J is TRBJ2-7 and V is TRBV27; a possible D gene is TRBD1 (6 bases). CDR1 is MNHEY and CDR2 is SMNVEV in the germline V gene (reference sequence). Trimming removed 3 bases at V and 3 bases at J, with 9 bases between. CDR3 size: 13 residues.